These 28 T cell receptor beta chains share one sample of origin, sequenced in a study of OX40 agonist ivuxolimab in advanced cancers. Library preparation employed the immunoSEQ multiplex PCR assay. This immuneACCESS table, as held by TCRdb, lists in-frame sequences with V and J called but not all clones. Of the missing ones, under half trace to an unresolved V gene in checked studies; the others have no known cause. For this sample there are about 48,000 clones; about 81% appear just once. 7.3% of the sample is held by the ten biggest clonotypes. This sample comprised CD4+ or CD8+ T cells sorted from blood, obtained in a trial of the OX40 agonist ivuxolimab. These receptors came from an adult with an advanced solid tumor such as melanoma, head and neck, liver or kidney cancer.

This chain uses TRBV6-4 with TRBJ1-1; no clear D gene. The germline V and J ends were trimmed by 0 bases and 3 bases, with 8 bases remaining between them. CDR1 is MRHNA, CDR2 SNTAGT, per germline. The CDR3 sequence is 14 residues long. The CDR3 nucleotides read TGTGCCAGCAGTGACTCGAGTCGGGACACTGAAGCTTTCTTT. This encodes CASSDSSRDTEAFF.

This chain connects TRBV29-1 to TRBJ1-1; D perhaps matches TRBD1 (6 bases). The CDR3 has 13 residues. Germline values: CDR1 SQVTM, CDR2 ANQGSEA. Trimming took 3 bases from V and 7 from J, leaving 15 bases between them. CDR3 sequence reads: CSVEVWGRGEAFF. In DNA form, the CDR3 reads TGCAGCGTTGAGGTCTGGGGGCGCGGTGAAGCTTTCTTT.

This clone has more than one count but fewer than ten. This chain uses TRBV7-9 with TRBJ2-5, with D unresolved. The CDR3 is 15 amino acids. Trimming removed 2 bases at V and 1 base at J, with 11 bases between. Per the germline V gene, CDR1 is SEHNR and CDR2 is FQNEAQ (reference sequence). CDR3 amino acids: CASSLSWELQETQYF. CDR3 nucleotide sequence: TGTGCCAGCAGCTTATCCTGGGAACTCCAAGAGACCCAGTACTTC. Looking up the rest from reference TRBV7-9 and TRBJ2-5 gives the full variable domain: DTGVSQNPRHKITKRGQNVTFRCDPISEHNRLYWYRQTLGQGPEFLTYFQNEAQLEKSRLLSDRFSAERPKGSFSTLEIQRTEQGDSAMYLCASSLSWELQETQYFGPGTRLLVL.

This chain connects TRBV11-2 to TRBJ2-1; D not resolved. In germline, CDR1 is SGHAT, CDR2 FQNNGV. The CDR3 has 13 amino acids. Between the trimmed V and J ends, which lost 0 bases and 7 bases, there was a span of 7 bases. The CDR3 DNA reads as TGTGCCAGCAGCTTAGACTTAGGGAATGAGCAGTTCTTC. Protein: CASSLDLGNEQFF.

J is TRBJ2-3 and V is TRBV27; D unresolved. V gave up 4 bases and J gave up 8 bases, with 13 bases separating them. The CDR3 totals 13 residues. Germline-derived CDR1 and CDR2 are MNHEY and SMNVEV (reference sequence). In DNA form, the CDR3 reads TGTGCCAGCAGTTCTTTCGGGCGGACTACGCAGTATTTT. Translation gives CASSSFGRTTQYF.

This rearrangement joins TRBV28 to TRBJ2-7; tentative D call: TRBD1 (5 bases). This CDR3 has 15 amino acids. The germline V gene has CDR1 MDHEN and CDR2 SYDVKM. Trimming pared 1 base from V and 1 base from J, leaving 11 bases between. This CDR3 reads CASSLFPDRSYEQYF. In nucleotides, the CDR3 is TGTGCCAGCAGTTTATTCCCCGACAGATCCTACGAGCAGTACTTC.

This clone showed up just once. The rearrangement uses TRBV5-1 and TRBJ2-5; a weak D match, TRBD2 (6 bases). V lost 0 bases, J lost 1 base, and 10 bases lay in between. The CDR3 runs 15 residues. Per the germline V gene, CDR1 is SGHRS and CDR2 is YFSETQ. CDR3 amino acids: CASSLGWGGQETQYF. CDR3 nucleotide sequence: TGCGCCAGCAGCTTGGGGTGGGGAGGCCAAGAGACCCAGTACTTC.

The chain employs TRBV5-1 and TRBJ2-3, with 14 bases identical to TRBD2. This CDR3 has 15 residues. The ends lost 7 bases at V and 5 bases at J; junction bases unmatched: 6. The germline gives CDR1 SGHRS, CDR2 YFSETQ. As DNA, the CDR3 is TGCGCCAGCCACTTGGGACTAGCGGGAGTAGATACGCAGTATTTT. This codes for CASHLGLAGVDTQYF.

About this clone: The identical CDR3 is also encoded by other nucleotide sequences in the sample. This chain joins TRBV27 and TRBJ2-2, with 8 bases lining up with TRBD1. The CDR3 covers 15 residues. Germline V gives CDR1 MNHEY, CDR2 SMNVEV (reference sequence). V was clipped by 5 bases and J by 5 bases; unmatched bases: 7. The CDR3, as DNA: TGTGCCAGCAGTCGTCCGGACAGGGCAACCGGGGAGCTGTTTTTT. Protein sequence: CASSRPDRATGELFF.

The CDR3 loop is CASSRMGKNIQYF. The CDR3 nucleotides are TGTGCCAGTAGCCGGATGGGCAAAAACATTCAGTACTTC. The J gene is TRBJ2-4, the V gene TRBV19; D unresolved. The CDR3 consists of 13 residues. Trimming took 6 bases from V and 3 from J, leaving 9 bases between them. Germline V gene lookup returns CDR1 LNHDA and CDR2 SQIVND (reference sequence).

The rearrangement uses TRBV6-1 and TRBJ1-4; TRBD1 matches at 7 bases. With V trimmed by 7 bases and J by 7 bases, 6 bases remained unmatched. Germline CDR1 is MNHNS and CDR2 is SASEGT. The CDR3 covers 13 residues. CDR3 coding DNA: TGTGCCAGCATCCGACAGGGAGGTGAAAAACTGTTTTTT. It translates to CASIRQGGEKLFF.

The chain employs TRBV9 and TRBJ2-1; D unresolved. Germline CDR1 SGDLS, CDR2 YYNGEE. The ends were cut back, 3 bases at V and 5 bases at J, with 12 bases in the middle. This CDR3 comprises 14 residues. CDR3 sequence (DNA): TGTGCCAGCAGCGAGGCGGCCGCTCACAATGAGCAGTTCTTC. Translating gives CASSEAAAHNEQFF.

V gene TRBV5-4 combines with J gene TRBJ2-1; TRBD1 aligns across 7 bases. The CDR3 runs 14 residues. From germline, CDR1 is SGHNT and CDR2 YYREEE (reference sequence). The V segment lost 0 bases and the J segment 4 bases; nucleotides outside the gene matches: 1. CDR3 DNA sequence: TGTGCCAGCAGCTTGGGGACAGGTTACAATGAGCAGTTCTTC. It translates to CASSLGTGYNEQFF.

The chain links TRBV6-6 to TRBJ2-3, with 11 bases aligning to TRBD2. The CDR3 is 16 amino acids. CDR1 and CDR2 (germline): MNHNY, SVGAGI (reference sequence). The V segment lost 2 bases and the J segment 7 bases; nucleotides outside the gene matches: 8. The CDR3 here is CASSYTTSGGLHTQYF. In DNA, the CDR3 is TGTGCCAGCAGTTACACTACTAGCGGGGGACTTCATACGCAGTATTTT.

The genes are TRBV6-7 and TRBJ2-3; D is unclear. TRBV6-7 is annotated as an ORF whose role is uncertain. This CDR3 has 14 amino acids. V was clipped by 5 bases and J by 2 bases, with 11 bases between them. The CDR3 coding sequence is TGTGCCAGCAGTCAGGACCATCCCACAGATACGCAGTATTTT. It codes for CASSQDHPTDTQYF.

This chain joins TRBV15 and TRBJ2-2; D unresolved. V was shortened by 0 bases and J by 0 bases, with 20 bases between the two germline ends. The CDR3 extends over 20 amino acids. Germline CDR1 reads LNHNV; CDR2 reads YYDKDF (reference sequence). CDR3 residues: CATSRDSPSTRETNTGELFF. CDR3 in DNA: TGTGCCACCAGCAGAGACTCCCCGTCAACACGAGAAACGAACACCGGGGAGCTGTTTTTT.

Only one count was recorded for this clone. The same CDR3 also results from other DNA sequences found in this sample. The rearrangement links TRBV10-3 to TRBJ1-1; 8 bases match TRBD1. J was trimmed by 4 bases and V by 0 bases; bases with no gene match: 4. Germline CDR1 is ENHRY and CDR2 is SYGVKD. The CDR3 covers 15 residues. The CDR3 spells CAISESTGEGTEAFF. CDR3 bases: TGTGCCATCAGTGAGTCGACAGGGGAGGGCACTGAAGCTTTCTTT.

This clone was seen a single time. V and J are TRBV5-1 and TRBJ1-1; a weak D match, TRBD1 (6 bases). V lost 5 bases and J lost 0, with 11 bases in between. The length of the CDR3 is 14 residues. Germline loops: CDR1 SGHRS, CDR2 YFSETQ. The CDR3 sequence is CASSSQGLNTEAFF. The CDR3 DNA is TGCGCCAGCAGTTCACAGGGATTGAACACTGAAGCTTTCTTT.

This clone occurred a few times. This chain connects TRBV28 to TRBJ2-7; 7 bases are a match to TRBD2. Germline trimming cut 7 bases from V and 6 bases from J; bases unmatched to any gene: 12. The CDR3 has 14 amino acids. Germline CDR1 reads MDHEN; CDR2 reads SYDVKM. The CDR3 nucleotides are TGTGCCAGCACTAGCGGATCCCAGCCCCTCGAGCAGTACTTC. Translating it yields CASTSGSQPLEQYF.

V and J are TRBV29-1 and TRBJ2-7; D tentatively reads TRBD1 or TRBD2 (6 bases each). CDR1 SQVTM and CDR2 ANQGSEA come from the germline V gene. This CDR3 has 14 residues. Deletions cut 4 bases from V and 1 base from J, with 14 bases between. The CDR3 region is CSVVGGRNSYEQYF. DNA of the CDR3: TGCAGCGTTGTTGGGGGGCGGAATTCCTACGAGCAGTACTTC.

This clone was observed once. This rearrangement joins TRBV7-2 to TRBJ2-1, with 8 bases identical to TRBD2. With 1 base clipped from V and 10 bases from J, the junction kept 6 bases outside the gene matches. The CDR3 has 14 amino acids. Germline loops: CDR1 SGHTA, CDR2 FQGNSA. The CDR3 nucleotides read TGTGCCAGCAGCTTAGACAGCGGGAGAGGAGAGCAGTTCTTC. Protein product: CASSLDSGRGEQFF.

The chain uses TRBV6-5 and TRBJ2-7; D is unclear. CDR3 size: 14 residues. CDR1 MNHEY and CDR2 SVGAGI come from the germline V gene. V shed 6 bases and J shed 5 bases, with 17 bases lying between them. The CDR3: CASSITSGYDEQYF. The CDR3 DNA reads as TGTGCCAGCAGCATAACGTCAGGATACGACGAGCAGTACTTC.

The V call is TRBV4-3, the J call TRBJ1-2; D call uncertain. The CDR3 has 15 residues. Trimming cost V 0 bases and J 4 bases, with 12 bases left between them. Germline lookup yields CDR1 LGHNA and CDR2 YSLEER. CDR3 sequence (DNA): TGCGCCAGCAGCCAAGAAAGCAGATACCCCTATGGCTACACCTTC. Translation: CASSQESRYPYGYTF.

This sequence joins TRBV5-1 and TRBJ2-1, with D possibly TRBD2 on 6 matching bases. V lost 1 base and J lost 2, with 13 bases in between. Germline loops: CDR1 SGHRS, CDR2 YFSETQ. There are 16 residues in the CDR3. The chain's CDR3 is CASSLQSSAAYNEQFF. The CDR3 DNA reads as TGCGCCAGCAGCTTGCAATCTAGCGCGGCCTACAATGAGCAGTTCTTC.

J is TRBJ1-6 and V is TRBV4-1; D remains unclear. CDR3 length: 16 amino acids. In germline, CDR1 is MGHRA, CDR2 YSYEKL. The germline V and J ends were trimmed by 0 bases and 5 bases, with 11 bases remaining between them. CDR3 DNA: TGCGCCAGCAGCCAAGAAATCCGGCCTGATAATTCACCCCTCCACTTT. Encoded protein: CASSQEIRPDNSPLHF.

V usage is TRBV14 and J usage is TRBJ1-2, with D possibly being TRBD1 (5 bases). CDR1 is SGHDN, CDR2 FVKESK, per germline. Trimming removed 0 bases from V and 4 bases from J, with 15 bases in between. CDR3 length: 16 amino acids. The CDR3 coding sequence is TGTGCCAGCAGCCAAGATAGGTCAGGGTATAGCTATGGCTACACCTTC. It codes for CASSQDRSGYSYGYTF.

This chain joins TRBV29-1 and TRBJ2-7; the match to TRBD2 covers 9 bases. The CDR3 covers 13 residues. Germline lookup yields CDR1 SQVTM and CDR2 ANQGSEA. V was pared by 1 base and J by 7 bases, with 5 bases of the junction left unmatched. CDR3 in amino acids: CSVEGLAGTEQYF. DNA of the CDR3: TGCAGCGTTGAAGGGCTAGCGGGAACTGAGCAGTACTTC.

V is TRBV5-6 and J is TRBJ2-6; the D gene is possibly TRBD1 (5 bases). The CDR3 has 18 amino acids. The V gene's germline CDR1 is SGHDT and CDR2 YYEEEE. V lost 0 bases and J lost 2, with 15 bases in between. CDR3 in amino acids: CASSLVGSRRAGANVLTF. DNA of the CDR3: TGTGCCAGCAGCTTGGTTGGTAGTCGCAGGGCTGGGGCCAACGTCCTGACTTTC.